This T cell receptor beta chain was sequenced during a study of control samples from healthy donors and cancer patients. Using immunoSEQ multiplex PCR, the repertoire was profiled, and TCRdb retains in-frame clones only, with some absent. The sample consists of just over 150,000 clones, about 93% of them appearing once. The CDR3 consists of 13 residues. Trimming pared 6 bases from V and 0 bases from J, leaving 11 bases between. Germline V gene lookup returns CDR1 SQVTM and CDR2 ANQGSEA. V usage is TRBV29-1 and J usage is TRBJ1-2, with no clear D. The sequence was obtained from a man aged 45-60 years in good health. Sequencing was carried out using blood. CDR3 sequence (DNA): TGCAGCGTCCGGTCGAGAGCTAACTATGGCTACACCTTC. Its protein is CSVRSRANYGYTF.